The source of this T cell receptor (beta chain) is a study of CD8 T cells in Susac syndrome. Study in general: Blood was drawn from Susac syndrome patients while they were therapy-naive, on corticosteroids, or on intravenous immunoglobulin alone. Study-wide points: Susac-specific public clones were found in both the total CD8+ and the CD8+ TEMRA repertoires, with about 17 in the former and roughly five in the latter.

With regard to this clonotype: Its antigen is still unknown.

The CDR3 is 14 amino acids. V lost 3 bases to trimming and J lost 3 bases; unmatched junction nucleotides: 5. Germline-derived CDR1 and CDR2 are DFQATT and SNEGSKA (reference sequence). FACS enriched CD8+ TEMRA cells, while bulk CD8+ and CD4+ were negatively isolated. The RNA, about 0.45 to 1 ug, was put through reverse transcription using random hexamers. TCRdb ran MiXCR on the immunoSEQ multiplex PCR reads and lists one entry per CDR3 protein. The sample consists of 95,000 to 150,000 distinct CDR3 sequences, 90% to 95% of them appearing once. The receptor was isolated from a human donor with Susac syndrome. The V call is TRBV20-1, the J call TRBJ2-7, with TRBD2 matching 10 bases. Specimen: CD8+ T cells from PBMCs. DNA of the CDR3: TGCAGTGCTAGGTCTAGCGGGGGATTCTACGAGCAGTACTTC. Protein product: CSARSSGGFYEQYF.